The clone carrying this T cell receptor beta chain appeared a single time. Per germline, CDR1 SGHAT and CDR2 FQNNGV. V gave up 3 bases and J gave up 7 bases; unmatched junction bases: 8. The CDR3 has 14 residues. The sample comes from a study of blood T cell repertoires in COVID-19. In the study overall: Sites across the United States, Italy and Spain contributed samples from acute and convalescent COVID-19. PBMCs, B-cell-depleted T cells, or T cells provided the cDNA or gDNA that made up the material.

As processed by the authors: Scientists estimated how many nucleated cells there were by amplifying reference gene primers. Profiling relied on immunoSEQ multiplex PCR, and the TCRdb table lists in-frame clones only, not all of them. V and J calls and clone size are copied from that table; D and trimming were computed from the DNA. The sample has about 190,000 clones, less than 85% seen once. This rearrangement joins TRBV11-2 to TRBJ2-7; 8 nucleotides match TRBD1. The clonotype originates from a woman aged 45-59 years with acute or convalescent COVID-19. Sequencing was carried out using peripheral blood. The CDR3 sequence is CASSFPTGAGEQYF. The CDR3 DNA reads as TGTGCCAGCAGCTTCCCGACAGGGGCGGGGGAGCAGTACTTC.